This TCR beta chain was captured by sequencing in a study of blood T cell repertoires in COVID-19. Study background: Sites across the United States, Italy and Spain contributed samples from acute and convalescent COVID-19. In each case, the material was cDNA or gDNA derived from T cells, B-cell-depleted T cells, or PBMCs.

In the original workflow: Nucleated cell counts were estimated from reference gene primer amplification. This table comes from immunoSEQ multiplex PCR, and its TCRdb copy is limited to in-frame clones, with some not included. V and J calls and clone size are as listed in that table; D and trimming were resolved from the DNA. The sample has about 80,000 clones, about nine tenths seen once. V was trimmed by 3 bases and J by 7 bases, leaving 10 bases between them. The CDR3 spans 14 residues. Germline CDR1 and CDR2: LNHDA and SQIVND (reference sequence). The TCR comes from a woman in her fifties or sixties in a cohort sampled during active COVID-19. The J gene is TRBJ1-6, the V gene TRBV19; tentative D call: TRBD1 (6 bases). Sequenced input: peripheral blood. The CDR3 bases are TGTGCCAGTAGTATGGTACAGGGCAATTCACCCCTCCACTTT. This encodes CASSMVQGNSPLHF.